This T cell receptor (beta chain) emerged from a study of T cell responses to AZD1222 COVID-19 vaccine. The repertoire was sequenced with immunoSEQ multiplex PCR; TCRdb's copy has only in-frame clones and lacks some. The data contain under 150,000 clones, 92% of them singletons. Germline lookup yields CDR1 MDHEN and CDR2 SYDVKM. The CDR3 has 13 residues. V shed 8 bases and J 1 base; nucleotides not matched to a gene: 4. This sequence joins TRBV28 and TRBJ1-2; the match to TRBD1 covers 7 bases. Sequences were derived from peripheral blood, sampled on day 0 of AZD1222 vaccination. This receptor was taken from an adult in good health. For the CDR3, the DNA is TGTGCCAGCCAAGCAGGGGGTAACTATGGCTACACCTTC. It encodes CASQAGGNYGYTF.